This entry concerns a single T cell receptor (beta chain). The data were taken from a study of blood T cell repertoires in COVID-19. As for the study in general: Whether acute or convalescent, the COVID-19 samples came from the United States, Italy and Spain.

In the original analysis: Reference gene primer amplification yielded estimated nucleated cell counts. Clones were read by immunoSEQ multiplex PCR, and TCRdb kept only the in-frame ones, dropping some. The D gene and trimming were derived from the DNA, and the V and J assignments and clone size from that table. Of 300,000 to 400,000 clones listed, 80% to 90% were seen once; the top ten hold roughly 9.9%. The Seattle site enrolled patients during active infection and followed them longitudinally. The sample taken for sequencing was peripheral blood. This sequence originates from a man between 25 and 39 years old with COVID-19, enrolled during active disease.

Here the CDR3 reads CASSLVSQSNQPQHF. Written as DNA, the CDR3 is TGTGCCAGCAGCTTAGTCTCACAGAGCAATCAGCCCCAGCATTTT. The genes are TRBV7-2 and TRBJ1-5, with D unresolved. The CDR3 sequence is 15 residues long. Trimming cost V 1 base and J 1 base, with 8 bases left between them. CDR1 is SGHTA, CDR2 FQGNSA, per germline.